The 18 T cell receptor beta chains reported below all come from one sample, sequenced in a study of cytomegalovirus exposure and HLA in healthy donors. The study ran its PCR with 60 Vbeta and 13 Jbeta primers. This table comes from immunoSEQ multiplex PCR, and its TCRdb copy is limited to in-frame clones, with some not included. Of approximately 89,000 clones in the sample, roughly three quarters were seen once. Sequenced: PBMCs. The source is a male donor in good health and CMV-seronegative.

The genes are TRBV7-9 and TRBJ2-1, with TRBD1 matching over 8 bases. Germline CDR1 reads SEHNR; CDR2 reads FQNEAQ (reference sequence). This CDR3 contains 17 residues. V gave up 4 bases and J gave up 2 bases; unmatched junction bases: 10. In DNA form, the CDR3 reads TGTGCCAGCAGCTCGGACAGGGACTTCAAAACCTACAATGAGCAGTTCTTC. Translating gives CASSSDRDFKTYNEQFF.

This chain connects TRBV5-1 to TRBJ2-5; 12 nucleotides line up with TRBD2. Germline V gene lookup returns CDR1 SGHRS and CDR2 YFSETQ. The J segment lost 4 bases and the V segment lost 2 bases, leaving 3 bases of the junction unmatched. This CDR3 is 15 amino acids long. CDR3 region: CASSLTGLAGETQYF. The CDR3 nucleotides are TGCGCCAGCAGCTTAACGGGACTAGCGGGAGAGACCCAGTACTTC.

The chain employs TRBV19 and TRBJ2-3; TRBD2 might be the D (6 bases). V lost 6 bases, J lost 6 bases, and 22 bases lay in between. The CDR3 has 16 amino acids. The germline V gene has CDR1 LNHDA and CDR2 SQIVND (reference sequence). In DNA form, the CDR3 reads TGTGCCAGTAGCCGGGGGTGGCTCGGGGGACCGGATACGCAGTATTTT. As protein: CASSRGWLGGPDTQYF.

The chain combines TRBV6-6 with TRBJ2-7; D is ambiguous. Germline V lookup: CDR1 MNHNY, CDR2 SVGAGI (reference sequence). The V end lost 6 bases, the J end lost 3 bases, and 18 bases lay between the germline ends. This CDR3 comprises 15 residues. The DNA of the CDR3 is TGTGCCAGCAGCTCCGTTAGAACAGTTTACTACGAGCAGTACTTC. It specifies CASSSVRTVYYEQYF.

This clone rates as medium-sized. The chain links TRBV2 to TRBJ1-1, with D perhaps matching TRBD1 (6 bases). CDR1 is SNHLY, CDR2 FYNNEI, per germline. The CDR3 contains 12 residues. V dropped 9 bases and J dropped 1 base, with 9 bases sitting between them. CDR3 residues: CASHRENTEAFF. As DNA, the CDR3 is TGTGCCAGTCACAGGGAGAACACTGAAGCTTTCTTT.

This CDR3 reads CASSIRSRPGMNTEAFF. The CDR3 DNA sequence: TGTGCCAGTAGTATTCGCTCCAGACCGGGGATGAACACTGAAGCTTTCTTT. The chain carries TRBV19 and TRBJ1-1; the D is unclear. Germline CDR1 and CDR2: LNHDA and SQIVND (reference sequence). V lost 3 bases and J 0 bases, leaving 17 bases between the germline ends. The CDR3 covers 17 residues.

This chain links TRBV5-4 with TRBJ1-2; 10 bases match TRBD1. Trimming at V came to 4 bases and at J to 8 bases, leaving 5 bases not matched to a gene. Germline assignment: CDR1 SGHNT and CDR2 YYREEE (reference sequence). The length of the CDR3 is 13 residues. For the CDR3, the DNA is TGTGCCAGCAGCCCGGGACAGGGGACGGGCTACACCTTC. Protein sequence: CASSPGQGTGYTF.

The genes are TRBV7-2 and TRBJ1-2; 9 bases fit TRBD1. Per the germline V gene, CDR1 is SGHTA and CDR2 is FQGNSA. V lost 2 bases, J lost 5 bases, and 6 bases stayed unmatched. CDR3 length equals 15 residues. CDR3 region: CASSLTGGKGYGYTF. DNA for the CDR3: TGTGCCAGCAGCTTAACAGGGGGCAAAGGGTATGGCTACACCTTC. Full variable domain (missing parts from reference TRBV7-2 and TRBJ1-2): GAGVSQSPSNKVTEKGKDVELRCDPISGHTALYWYRQSLGQGLEFLIYFQGNSAPDKSGLPSDRFSAERTGGSVSTLTIQRTQQEDSAVYLCASSLTGGKGYGYTFGSGTRLTVV.

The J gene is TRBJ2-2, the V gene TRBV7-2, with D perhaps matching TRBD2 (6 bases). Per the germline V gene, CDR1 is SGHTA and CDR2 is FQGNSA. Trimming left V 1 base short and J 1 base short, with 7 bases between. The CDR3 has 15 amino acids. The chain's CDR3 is CASSLGGLNTGELFF. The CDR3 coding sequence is TGTGCCAGCAGCTTAGGGGGACTGAACACCGGGGAGCTGTTTTTT.

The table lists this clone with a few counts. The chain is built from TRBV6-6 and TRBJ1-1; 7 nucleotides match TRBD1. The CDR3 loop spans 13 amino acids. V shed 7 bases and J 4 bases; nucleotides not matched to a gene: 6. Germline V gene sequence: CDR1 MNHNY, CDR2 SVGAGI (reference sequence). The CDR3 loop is CASNLQGSTEAFF. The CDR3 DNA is TGTGCCAGCAACTTACAGGGGAGCACTGAAGCTTTCTTT.

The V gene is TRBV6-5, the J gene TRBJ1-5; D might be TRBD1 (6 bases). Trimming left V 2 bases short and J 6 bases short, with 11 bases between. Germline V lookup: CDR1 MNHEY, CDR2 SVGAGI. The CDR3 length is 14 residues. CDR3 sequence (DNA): TGTGCCAGCAGTTACCGGGAGGGGGGTCAGCCCCAGCATTTT. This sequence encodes CASSYREGGQPQHF.

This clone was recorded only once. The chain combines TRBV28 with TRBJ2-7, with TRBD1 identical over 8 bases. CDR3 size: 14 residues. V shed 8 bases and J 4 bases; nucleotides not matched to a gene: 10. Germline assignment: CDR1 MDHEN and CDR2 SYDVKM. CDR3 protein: CASGSGQGLYEQYF. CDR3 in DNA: TGTGCCAGCGGGAGTGGACAGGGCCTGTACGAGCAGTACTTC.

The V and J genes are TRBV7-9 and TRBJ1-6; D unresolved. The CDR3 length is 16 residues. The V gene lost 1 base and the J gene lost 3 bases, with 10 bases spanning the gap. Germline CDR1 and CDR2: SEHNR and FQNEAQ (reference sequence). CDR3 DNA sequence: TGTGCCAGCAGCTTAGACAGAAACCTCTATAATTCACCCCTCCACTTT. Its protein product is CASSLDRNLYNSPLHF.

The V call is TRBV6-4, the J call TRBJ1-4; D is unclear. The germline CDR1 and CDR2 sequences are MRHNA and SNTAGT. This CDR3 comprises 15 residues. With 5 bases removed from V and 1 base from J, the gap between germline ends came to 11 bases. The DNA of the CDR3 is TGTGCCAGCAGTTTTTCTCGGGGAACTAATGAAAAACTGTTTTTT. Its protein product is CASSFSRGTNEKLFF.

CDR3 loop: CSASDNVEAFF. The CDR3 DNA reads TGCAGTGCTAGCGACAACGTTGAAGCTTTCTTT. This sequence joins TRBV20-1 and TRBJ1-1; D remains unclear. Deletions cut 3 bases from V and 7 bases from J, with 9 bases between. This CDR3 spans 11 amino acids. CDR1 and CDR2 from the germline V gene are DFQATT and SNEGSKA (reference sequence).

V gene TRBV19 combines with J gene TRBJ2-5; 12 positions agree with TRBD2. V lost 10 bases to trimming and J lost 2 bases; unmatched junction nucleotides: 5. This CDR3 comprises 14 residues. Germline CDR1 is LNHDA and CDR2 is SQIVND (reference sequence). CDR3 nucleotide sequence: TGTGCCACCTCAGGACTAGCGGGGCAAGAGACCCAGTACTTC. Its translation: CATSGLAGQETQYF.

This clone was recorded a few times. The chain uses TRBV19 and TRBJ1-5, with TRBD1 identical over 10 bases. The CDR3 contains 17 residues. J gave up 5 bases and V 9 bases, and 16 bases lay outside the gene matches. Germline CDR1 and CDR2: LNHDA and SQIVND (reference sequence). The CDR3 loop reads CASHPRQGARWDQPQHF. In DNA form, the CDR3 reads TGTGCCAGCCACCCCCGACAGGGGGCCCGTTGGGATCAGCCCCAGCATTTT.

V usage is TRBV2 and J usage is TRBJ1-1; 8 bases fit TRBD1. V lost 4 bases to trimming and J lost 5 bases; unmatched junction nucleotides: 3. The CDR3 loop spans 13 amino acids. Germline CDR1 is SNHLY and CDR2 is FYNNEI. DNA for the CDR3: TGTGCCAGCAGTGGGACAGGGAGGACTGAAGCTTTCTTT. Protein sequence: CASSGTGRTEAFF.